This T cell receptor beta chain was captured in a study of CD8 T cells in Susac syndrome. Regarding the study as a whole: The study admitted that it had a relatively small number of individuals in its TCR sequencing and HLA analysis.

This clonotype has just a few counts. The target antigen is unknown. A quantity of about 0.5 to 1 ug RNA underwent reverse transcription using random hexamers. Across 54 Vbeta and 13 Jbeta, TCR beta CDR3 was amplified with immunoSEQ multiplex PCR. Using its own MiXCR run on the immunoSEQ multiplex PCR reads, TCRdb lists one record per CDR3 protein. This sample yields 27,000 or so distinct CDR3 sequences, of which around 94% are seen a single time; 0.25% to 0.3% belongs to the top ten. The CDR3 loop spans 15 amino acids. V shed 2 bases, J shed 5 bases, and the junction held 6 bases outside the gene matches. Germline CDR1 LNHDA, CDR2 SQIVND (reference sequence).

Source material: CD8+ T cells from PBMCs. V usage is TRBV19 and J usage is TRBJ1-1; 9 positions match TRBD1. This sequence originates from a human donor in good health. CDR3 nucleotides: TGTGCCAGTAGTATACCCGACAGGGGGTCGACTGAAGCTTTCTTT. It is translated as CASSIPDRGSTEAFF.